This TCR beta chain is from a study of blood T cell repertoires in COVID-19. Study at large: PBMCs, B-cell-depleted T cells, or T cells provided the cDNA or gDNA that made up the material.

The germline V gene encodes CDR1 MGHRA and CDR2 YSYEKL. The CDR3 consists of 13 residues. V was cut by 5 bases and J by 7 bases, with 14 bases left in between. The protocol was immunoSEQ multiplex PCR, while the TCRdb copy is restricted to in-frame clones and leaves out a portion. Of about 87,000 clones listed, 83% are singletons. The sequence was obtained from a woman aged 60-70 years with acute or convalescent COVID-19. The chain carries TRBV4-1 and TRBJ1-1, with D maybe TRBD1 (5 bases). Sequencing was carried out using peripheral blood. CDR3 DNA: TGCGCCAGCAGCTGGCTGGGGGGTTTTGAAGCTTTCTTT. Amino acids: CASSWLGGFEAFF.